These T cell receptor beta chains were read from a single sample in a study of blood T cells in healthy people across ages. TCRdb reanalysed the 5' RACE reads using MiXCR and keeps one entry per CDR3 protein. This table holds over 700,000 distinct CDR3 sequences, roughly 50% found once. Material: blood. The receptors were sampled from a man older than 75 in good health. CDR3s include the opening cysteine and the closing phenylalanine or tryptophan.

v_call cdr3_aa
TRBV12-3/TRBV12-4 CASSLAPRVDYTF
TRBV6-6 CASRARDNYGYTF
TRBV20-1 CSASPRSSNYGYTF
TRBV20-1 CRVASGTTNYGYTF
TRBV5-1 CASSPGRQTQYAYF
TRBV20-1 CGARVVAGGPGETQYF
TRBV19 CASRGTGGTYNEQFF
TRBV6-2/TRBV6-3 CASAREALSTDTQYF
TRBV7-2 CASSLQPTSGARGEQYF
TRBV29-1 CSVVNSGSGRYAYF
TRBV7-6 CASSFGTSGTYNEQFF
TRBV20-1 CRATQAGINYGYTF
TRBV9 CASSVSGFNQPQHF
TRBV5-1 CASSLGASGSRGGDIQYF
TRBV7-2 CASSLAGGSGISYEQYF
TRBV7-6 CASSPDRAPHNEQFF
TRBV28 CASSYALAGAYF
TRBV28 CASSVRGHNNYGYTF
TRBV5-5 CASSLVGLPPVEQFF
TRBV20-1 CSARGVGTVQETQYF
TRBV28 CASSFASGTGLAKNTQYF
TRBV5-1 CASSLDDSGSGEQFF
TRBV20-1 CSGVGGPNIQYF
TRBV5-1 CASSPGLTGTDTQYF
TRBV9 CASSVAPDNSPLHF
TRBV27 CASRSTGGGNNSPLHF
TRBV29-1 CSVAGTDVNYGYTF
TRBV11-2 CASSPLGAGNTGELFF
TRBV4-1 CASSQLPTANYGYTF
TRBV27 CASTSSWETPYEQYF
TRBV5-1 CASSLLANEQFF
TRBV27 CASSPLADTSTDTQYF
TRBV25-1 CASSGSGHPGTRYF
TRBV5-6 CASSLAADRNTEAFF
TRBV11-2 CASSLALPGGEQYF
TRBV6-5 CASRDGAGYEQYF
TRBV12-5 CASGLGRAVWEETQYF
TRBV27 CASRRDGSSYEQYF
TRBV29-1 CSVEGGEVTF
TRBV20-1 CSARDHTGQGEAFF
TRBV20-1 CSARDRTRSYNEQFF